This T cell receptor beta chain originates from a study of shared clonotypes between healthy human individuals. Across the whole study: Researchers assigned three CD4 naive, three CD4 memory, two CD8 naive and one CD8 memory plate to each donor.

Naivety among CD8 cells was defined by CD45RO negativity and positive CCR7 selection, thereby excluding terminally differentiated effector memory CD45RA+ cells. The assay used deep level. Once extracted for a subset, genomic DNA was divided evenly among several immunoSEQ plates. Methods used by the authors: ImmunoSEQ junction-only sequences lacked quality scores, so their filtering differed. Data came from immunoSEQ multiplex PCR; TCRdb stores just in-frame clones and leaves some out. For V, J and clone size, that table is used; D and trimming come from the DNA. The sample carries about 580,000 clones, 98% recorded once. This CDR3 region has 13 residues. Between the trimmed V and J ends, which lost 0 bases and 6 bases, there was a span of 6 bases. CDR1 and CDR2 (germline): MNHEY, SMNVEV (reference sequence).

This chain joins TRBV27 and TRBJ2-1; possibly TRBD1 or TRBD2 for D (5 bases each). Sequenced: naive CD8+ T cells sorted from blood. The receptor's source is a man aged 25 to 45 in good health. For the CDR3, the DNA is TGTGCCAGCAGTTTATCGGGGGTCAATGAGCAGTTCTTC. It is translated as CASSLSGVNEQFF.